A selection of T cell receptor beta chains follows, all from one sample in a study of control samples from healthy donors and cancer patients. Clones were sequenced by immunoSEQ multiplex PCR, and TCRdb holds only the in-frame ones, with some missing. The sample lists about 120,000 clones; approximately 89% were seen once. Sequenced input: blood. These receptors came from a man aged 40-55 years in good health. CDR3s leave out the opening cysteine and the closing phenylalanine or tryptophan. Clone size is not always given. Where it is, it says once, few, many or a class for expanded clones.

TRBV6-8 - ASSSPSSSTDTQY
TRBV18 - ASSPGTDYEQY
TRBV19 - ASSIGGGGKNIQY
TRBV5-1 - ASSLLGQGNTEAF
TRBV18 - ASSQAGTSYEQF
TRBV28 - ASSLAGTGMNTGELF
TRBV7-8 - ASSFGHADTQY
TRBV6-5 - ASRGPKDTQY
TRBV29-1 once SAATGFNSPLH
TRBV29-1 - SLLRASNEQF
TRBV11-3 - ASSRTPGQQAGELF